This is a list of T cell receptor beta chains from one sample in a study of Ad26.COV2.S vaccination and SARS-CoV-2 variants. The repertoire was sequenced with immunoSEQ multiplex PCR; TCRdb's copy has only in-frame clones and lacks some. This table holds roughly 510,000 clones, approximately 90% found once. The sequencing here drew on peripheral blood, taken in a trial of Ad26.COV2.S vaccine versus placebo. These receptor sequences come from a person between 18 and 60 years old who received the Ad26.COV2.S COVID-19 vaccine or a placebo. CDR3s include the opening cysteine and the closing phenylalanine or tryptophan. The order of the fields is J gene, CDR3 length, V gene, clone size, CDR3 protein. For some rows the clone size is stated as once, few or many, or as a class when expanded; others skip it.

j_call: TRBJ2-5
cdr3_length: 12
v_call: TRBV4-2
clone_size: .
cdr3_aa: CASSQDRETQYF

j_call: TRBJ1-6
cdr3_length: 15
v_call: TRBV6-2/TRBV6-3
clone_size: .
cdr3_aa: CASSLATGALSPLHF

j_call: TRBJ2-1
cdr3_length: 13
v_call: TRBV3-1/TRBV3-2
clone_size: few
cdr3_aa: CASSLSTGVEQFF

j_call: TRBJ2-1
cdr3_length: 15
v_call: TRBV19
clone_size: .
cdr3_aa: CASSPSGRGSNEQFF

j_call: TRBJ2-7
cdr3_length: 15
v_call: TRBV7-6
clone_size: .
cdr3_aa: CASSLDSGQDYEQYF

j_call: TRBJ2-1
cdr3_length: 18
v_call: TRBV28
clone_size: .
cdr3_aa: CASSLQRGGLGGYNEQFF

j_call: TRBJ1-2
cdr3_length: 14
v_call: TRBV28
clone_size: .
cdr3_aa: CASSFGTGNYGYTF

j_call: TRBJ2-2
cdr3_length: 13
v_call: TRBV27
clone_size: .
cdr3_aa: CASSSGSTGELFF

j_call: TRBJ1-1
cdr3_length: 15
v_call: TRBV7-9
clone_size: once
cdr3_aa: CASSPPAGSGTEAFF

j_call: TRBJ1-1
cdr3_length: 12
v_call: TRBV2
clone_size: .
cdr3_aa: CASIGQGTEAFF

j_call: TRBJ2-7
cdr3_length: 16
v_call: TRBV6-5
clone_size: .
cdr3_aa: CASSSGPPGQGYEQYF

j_call: TRBJ1-2
cdr3_length: 12
v_call: TRBV12-3/TRBV12-4
clone_size: once
cdr3_aa: CASSGGARGYTF

j_call: TRBJ1-2
cdr3_length: 12
v_call: TRBV6-2/TRBV6-3
clone_size: .
cdr3_aa: CASSYLNTGYTF

j_call: TRBJ1-1
cdr3_length: 14
v_call: TRBV5-1
clone_size: .
cdr3_aa: CASSQAGSHTEAFF

j_call: TRBJ2-5
cdr3_length: 15
v_call: TRBV5-1
clone_size: .
cdr3_aa: CASSLPSGSGETQYF

j_call: TRBJ1-1
cdr3_length: 12
v_call: TRBV7-6
clone_size: .
cdr3_aa: CASSESGTEAFF

j_call: TRBJ2-1
cdr3_length: 16
v_call: TRBV25-1
clone_size: .
cdr3_aa: CASSSMGGTSDNEQFF

j_call: TRBJ1-2
cdr3_length: 13
v_call: TRBV30
clone_size: .
cdr3_aa: CAWSERRDYGYTF

j_call: TRBJ2-1
cdr3_length: 15
v_call: TRBV10-3
clone_size: .
cdr3_aa: CAITRAGGLYNEQFF

j_call: TRBJ2-5
cdr3_length: 16
v_call: TRBV7-2
clone_size: .
cdr3_aa: CASSLAIGLASETQYF

j_call: TRBJ2-3
cdr3_length: 16
v_call: TRBV7-2
clone_size: .
cdr3_aa: CASSDGTLLGADTQYF

j_call: TRBJ2-3
cdr3_length: 12
v_call: TRBV18
clone_size: .
cdr3_aa: CASSPGSDTQYF

j_call: TRBJ1-4
cdr3_length: 19
v_call: TRBV7-9
clone_size: .
cdr3_aa: CASSLAAGQGPKSNEKLFF

j_call: TRBJ2-1
cdr3_length: 15
v_call: TRBV28
clone_size: .
cdr3_aa: CASSLLSGTDNEQFF

j_call: TRBJ2-7
cdr3_length: 15
v_call: TRBV18
clone_size: .
cdr3_aa: CASSPDRGPSYEQYF

j_call: TRBJ2-7
cdr3_length: 14
v_call: TRBV6-2/TRBV6-3
clone_size: .
cdr3_aa: CASSSSGLAGVKYF

j_call: TRBJ2-7
cdr3_length: 15
v_call: TRBV5-1
clone_size: .
cdr3_aa: CASSEDPGGYYEQYF